This is a list of T cell receptor beta chains from one sample in a study of blood T cell repertoires in COVID-19. The method was immunoSEQ multiplex PCR; TCRdb's version includes in-frame clones alone and lacks a portion of them. The sample lists hundreds of thousands of clones; 83% were seen once. The sequenced sample consisted of peripheral blood. The receptors stem from a middle-aged woman with active or convalescent COVID-19. The conserved cysteine and the conserved F or W are not part of the CDR3 here.

j_call v_call cdr3_aa
TRBJ1-1 TRBV6-5 ASTLIGGNTEAF
TRBJ1-2 TRBV4-1 ASSQPTPGILYGYT
TRBJ2-5 TRBV5-4 ASSLPLSTGLETQY
TRBJ2-2 TRBV7-9 ASSSLANGELF
TRBJ1-4 TRBV2 ASSVQGPGINEKLF
TRBJ1-6 TRBV7-6 ASSLEDRVNSPLH
TRBJ2-2 TRBV29-1 GGRNRGAGELF
TRBJ2-5 TRBV7-6 ASSLDRTVNQETQY
TRBJ1-1 TRBV21-1 ASSSQGSPNTEAF
TRBJ2-3 TRBV20-1 SASSRPDTQY
TRBJ2-5 TRBV7-3 ASSYQTGLGETQY
TRBJ1-1 TRBV7-3 ASSPQGRGTEAF
TRBJ2-5 TRBV5-1 ASSTDGGGRETQY
TRBJ2-7 TRBV7-2 ASSLGDRGYEQY
TRBJ2-1 TRBV9 ASSPRVDSNEQF
TRBJ2-7 TRBV10-3 AIGQGTYEQY
TRBJ2-1 TRBV25-1 ASSDRRGTLGAEQF
TRBJ1-1 TRBV7-8 ASSSIQGTEAF
TRBJ1-4 TRBV3-1/TRBV3-2 ASSQARQGEAVDEKLF
TRBJ2-7 TRBV27 ASSALGQGDGEQY
TRBJ1-1 TRBV30 AWSLPGTGLGAF
TRBJ1-1 TRBV6-4 ASSERTGGTEAF
TRBJ2-2 TRBV27 ASSFSGLTGELF
TRBJ2-1 TRBV6-5 ASSFVSYNEQF
TRBJ1-1 TRBV5-1 ASSLLGVQNTEAF
TRBJ1-2 TRBV2 ASTQGLYGYT
TRBJ2-5 TRBV7-6 ASSFRTSGKETQY
TRBJ1-4 TRBV5-1 ASSLEWEEGEKLF
TRBJ2-7 TRBV7-9 ASSFGLASTRAYEQY
TRBJ1-2 TRBV3-1/TRBV3-2 ASSRGQGSYGYT
TRBJ2-2 TRBV6-5 ASSLQRVNTGELF
TRBJ1-4 TRBV20-1 SASIGVVDEKLF
TRBJ2-3 TRBV6-5 ASSYFDREADTQY
TRBJ2-5 TRBV5-1 ASSFGGTVRTQY
TRBJ2-7 TRBV3-1/TRBV3-2 ASSQEIGGTAPMSQY
TRBJ1-5 TRBV6-5 ASGTAGGNQPQH
TRBJ1-1 TRBV7-9 ASSLASGQNTEAF
TRBJ2-4 TRBV7-2 ASSLARGTKNIQY
TRBJ2-1 TRBV7-2 ASSSRGQGVNEQF
TRBJ1-3 TRBV5-4 ASSLDRGTGNTIY
TRBJ1-6 TRBV6-5 ASRVRAGDSPLH